These T cell receptor beta chains were read from a single sample in a study of T cells after yellow fever vaccination. TCRdb redid the calling of the 5' RACE reads with MiXCR, one entry per CDR3 protein. The data contain 550,000 to 750,000 distinct CDR3 sequences, roughly 14% of them seen just once; the ten biggest clones take up about 14%. The sample was PBMCs, taken on the day of the yellow fever booster vaccination. The receptors originated from a man aged 30-40 years who received the YFV17D yellow fever vaccine. The CDR3 runs from the conserved cysteine through the conserved F or W. A D gene is named only where the DNA matches it firmly. Expanded clones are given a class, and other clones once, few, many or no size at all.

>.|TRBJ2-3|TRBV7-2|few
CASSPNPGDTQYF
TGTGCCAGCAGCCCAAACCCAGGAGATACGCAGTATTTT
>.|TRBJ2-7|TRBV12-3/TRBV12-4|many
CASTLGEGASEQYF
TGTGCCAGCACCCTGGGAGAGGGAGCCAGCGAGCAGTACTTC
>.|TRBJ2-7|TRBV6-1|many
CASSQTPDGLTYEQYF
TGTGCCAGTTCTCAAACCCCGGACGGATTGACCTACGAGCAGTACTTC
>TRBD2|TRBJ2-5|TRBV20-1|few
CSAGSGSHQETQYF
TGCAGTGCTGGGAGCGGGAGTCACCAAGAGACCCAGTACTTC
>.|TRBJ2-1|TRBV27|.
CASSPGASYNEQFF
TGTGCCAGCAGTCCGGGGGCTTCCTACAATGAGCAGTTCTTC
>.|TRBJ1-1|TRBV6-1|few
CASRIDANTEAFF
TGTGCCAGCAGAATAGACGCGAACACTGAAGCTTTCTTT
>.|TRBJ2-3|TRBV19|.
CASPNTDTQYF
TGTGCCAGTCCAAACACAGATACGCAGTATTTT
>.|TRBJ2-3|TRBV20-1|few
CSAFRTETDTQYF
TGCAGTGCTTTCAGGACGGAGACAGATACGCAGTATTTT
>TRBD1|TRBJ2-2|TRBV5-1|few
CASSPGDRDTGELFF
TGCGCCAGCAGCCCGGGGGACAGGGACACCGGGGAGCTGTTTTTT
>.|TRBJ2-5|TRBV20-1|.
CSAPGWQETQYF
TGCAGTGCTCCGGGATGGCAAGAGACCCAGTACTTC